These 17 T cell receptor beta chains originate from one sample sequenced in a study of T cell responses to AZD1222 COVID-19 vaccine. Data came from immunoSEQ multiplex PCR; TCRdb stores just in-frame clones and leaves some out. Found here are around 140,000 clones, approximately 83% of them singletons; the top ten hold 7.5% to 8.5%. The material sequenced was peripheral blood, taken on day 0 of AZD1222 vaccination. The receptors originated from an adult in good health.

The chain links TRBV18 to TRBJ2-7; 7 nucleotides align to TRBD1. This CDR3 is 15 amino acids long. J lost 2 bases, V lost 3 bases, and 7 bases had no gene match. The V gene's germline CDR1 is KGHSH and CDR2 LQKENI. CDR3 sequence: CASSPGTAPAYEQYF. CDR3 DNA: TGTGCCAGCTCACCTGGGACAGCTCCGGCCTACGAGCAGTACTTC.

This clone was seen once. The V gene is TRBV2, the J gene TRBJ2-5; D ambiguous. The CDR3 spans 10 residues. V shed 6 bases and J shed 5 bases, with 4 bases lying between them. The germline V gene encodes CDR1 SNHLY and CDR2 FYNNEI. CDR3 nucleotides: TGTGCCAGCAGCGGGGAGACCCAGTACTTC. This encodes CASSGETQYF.

The J gene is TRBJ1-2, the V gene TRBV6-5, with a tentative D call TRBD1 (6 bases). This CDR3 spans 14 amino acids. The ends were cut back, 6 bases at V and 1 base at J, with 12 bases in the middle. Looked up from germline, CDR1 is MNHEY and CDR2 is SVGAGI. The CDR3 DNA is TGTGCCAGCAGATACAGGGTTATTAACTATGGCTACACCTTC. Translated: CASRYRVINYGYTF.

The chain links TRBV5-8 to TRBJ1-1, with D maybe TRBD1 (5 bases). CDR3 length: 12 amino acids. Looked up from germline, CDR1 is SGHTS and CDR2 is YDEGEE. V was clipped by 3 bases and J by 7 bases, with 10 bases between them. DNA of the CDR3: TGTGCCAGCAGCTCGTGGGGGGGTGAAGCTTTCTTT. It encodes CASSSWGGEAFF.

The V gene is TRBV5-1, the J gene TRBJ2-5; D remains ambiguous. CDR3 length: 13 residues. The V gene's germline CDR1 is SGHRS and CDR2 YFSETQ. V gave up 2 bases and J gave up 0 bases, with 5 bases separating them. In nucleotides, the CDR3 is TGCGCCAGCAGCTTCCTGGACCAAGAGACCCAGTACTTC. This sequence encodes CASSFLDQETQYF.

This chain joins TRBV11-2 and TRBJ1-5, with 8 bases fitting TRBD1. This CDR3 has 15 residues. The germline CDR1 and CDR2 sequences are SGHAT and FQNNGV. The V and J ends lost 5 bases and 2 bases, in that order; junction bases with no gene match: 5. The CDR3 DNA follows: TGTGCCAGCAGCCTTCAGGGGGCCGGCAATCAGCCCCAGCATTTT. Translation: CASSLQGAGNQPQHF. Supplemented by reference TRBV11-2 and TRBJ1-5, the full variable domain reads EAGVAQSPRYKIIEKRQSVAFWCNPISGHATLYWYQQILGQGPKLLIQFQNNGVVDDSQLPKDRFSAERLKGVDSTLKIQPAKLEDSAVYLCASSLQGAGNQPQHFGDGTRLSIL.

The rearrangement links TRBV11-2 to TRBJ1-1; TRBD1 matches 7 bases. Trimming cost V 7 bases and J 5 bases; bases outside gene matches: 4. The length of the CDR3 is 12 residues. Looked up from germline, CDR1 is SGHAT and CDR2 is FQNNGV. CDR3: CASTPQGTEAFF. Here the CDR3 DNA reads TGTGCCAGCACCCCACAGGGGACTGAAGCTTTCTTT.

V gene TRBV6-6 combines with J gene TRBJ2-1; 7 nucleotides match TRBD1. Germline V CDR1 and CDR2: MNHNY, SVGAGI (reference sequence). With V trimmed by 2 bases and J by 8 bases, 0 bases remained unmatched. This CDR3 comprises 12 residues. Here the CDR3 reads CASSYTGDEQFF. CDR3 nucleotides: TGTGCCAGCAGTTACACAGGGGATGAGCAGTTCTTC.

V gene TRBV15 combines with J gene TRBJ1-4; 9 positions agree with TRBD1. This CDR3 spans 16 amino acids. Germline CDR1 and CDR2: LNHNV and YYDKDF (reference sequence). The V and J ends lost 5 bases and 0 bases, in that order; junction bases with no gene match: 4. In DNA, the CDR3 is TGTGCCACCAGCGGGACAGGGCTCGCAACTAATGAAAAACTGTTTTTT. It is translated as CATSGTGLATNEKLFF.

The chain couples TRBV7-9 to TRBJ1-2; 7 nucleotides match TRBD1. The CDR3 extends over 13 amino acids. The V and J ends lost 5 bases and 7 bases, in that order; junction bases with no gene match: 7. Germline CDR1 and CDR2: SEHNR and FQNEAQ (reference sequence). CDR3 amino acids: CASSIQGKGGYTF. The CDR3 DNA reads TGTGCCAGCAGCATACAGGGGAAGGGTGGCTACACCTTC.

This chain links TRBV9 with TRBJ2-7; no clear D gene. This CDR3 has 14 residues. Germline CDR1 reads SGDLS; CDR2 reads YYNGEE. V lost 4 bases and J 6 bases, leaving 17 bases between the germline ends. This chain's CDR3 is CASSPPDHRGEQYF. CDR3 coding DNA: TGTGCCAGCAGCCCACCAGACCATCGCGGCGAGCAGTACTTC.

CDR3 sequence reads: CASIGDTLNTEAFF. The CDR3 bases are TGTGCCAGTATTGGAGACACCCTGAACACTGAAGCTTTCTTT. This sequence joins TRBV19 and TRBJ1-1; D not resolved. CDR1 and CDR2 from the germline V gene are LNHDA and SQIVND (reference sequence). This CDR3 comprises 14 residues. V was cut by 7 bases and J by 0 bases, with 12 bases left in between.

The genes are TRBV25-1 and TRBJ1-2, with 7 bases matching TRBD1. The V gene's germline CDR1 is MGHDK and CDR2 SYGVNS. CDR3 size: 15 residues. After removal of 1 base from V and 8 bases from J, the junction contained 10 bases not matched to a gene. CDR3 amino acids: CASSESPDRVGGYTF. The CDR3 nucleotides are TGTGCCAGCAGTGAATCCCCAGACAGGGTGGGGGGCTACACCTTC.

The chain carries TRBV10-2 and TRBJ1-6; D perhaps matches TRBD1 (5 bases). The CDR3 is made up of 14 amino acids. V lost 10 bases to trimming and J lost 7 bases, with 17 bases between them. The germline V gene encodes CDR1 WSHSY and CDR2 SAAADI. The CDR3: CATSGQGLNSPLHF. The CDR3, as DNA: TGCGCCACCTCCGGGCAGGGTCTCAATTCACCCCTCCACTTT.

This chain links TRBV7-9 with TRBJ1-3, with D perhaps matching TRBD1 (5 bases). Germline V lookup: CDR1 SEHNR, CDR2 FQNEAQ (reference sequence). Between the trimmed V and J ends, which lost 8 bases and 0 bases, there was a span of 11 bases. CDR3 length: 14 amino acids. In DNA, the CDR3 is TGTGCCAGCGGGGACGGTAGCTCTGGAAACACCATATATTTT. As protein: CASGDGSSGNTIYF.

V and J are TRBV27 and TRBJ1-5; D unclear. This CDR3 comprises 14 residues. Germline V gives CDR1 MNHEY, CDR2 SMNVEV (reference sequence). Trimming took 5 bases from V and 2 from J, leaving 10 bases between them. CDR3 amino acids: CASSLDGGNQPQHF. The CDR3 DNA sequence: TGTGCCAGCAGTCTGGACGGTGGCAATCAGCCCCAGCATTTT.

In its sample, this clone was seen once. The rearrangement links TRBV7-8 to TRBJ1-6; 7 bases agree with TRBD1. With 1 base clipped from V and 13 bases from J, the junction kept 1 base outside the gene matches. The germline gives CDR1 SGHVS, CDR2 FQNEAQ. The CDR3 has 12 residues. The CDR3 nucleotides read TGTGCCAGCAGCTTAGACAGGGGCCCCCTCCACTTT. It is translated as CASSLDRGPLHF.